Presented here are 30 T cell receptor beta chains from one specimen sequenced in a study of glioma-infiltrating T cells after dendritic cell vaccination. Repertoires were generated with immunoSEQ multiplex PCR, while TCRdb's copy carries only in-frame clones and drops some. This sample has roughly 51,000 clones, with 85% found just once. Sequencing was performed on blood, taken before dendritic cell vaccination. The receptors come from a human donor with glioblastoma.

This rearrangement joins TRBV25-1 to TRBJ1-1; the match to TRBD1 covers 8 bases. The CDR3 covers 13 residues. Losses at the gene ends were 8 bases for V and 5 bases for J; bases not matched to a gene: 7. Per the germline V gene, CDR1 is MGHDK and CDR2 is SYGVNS. The CDR3 sequence is CASDRGVGTEAFF. The CDR3 DNA sequence: TGTGCCAGCGACAGGGGTGTTGGAACTGAAGCTTTCTTT.

The chain is built from TRBV25-1 and TRBJ1-1; a weak D match, TRBD1 (5 bases). V was trimmed by 6 bases and J by 1 base, leaving 9 bases between them. Per germline, CDR1 MGHDK and CDR2 SYGVNS. The CDR3 has 13 residues. The CDR3 loop reads CASRMGQNTEAFF. CDR3 nucleotide sequence: TGTGCCAGCAGGATGGGGCAGAACACTGAAGCTTTCTTT.

CDR3 nucleotides: TGTGCCAGCAGTGACTGGTTCGCGGCAGGGTTGTATGGCTACACCTTC. It translates to CASSDWFAAGLYGYTF. The chain combines TRBV6-1 with TRBJ1-2, with D possibly TRBD1 on 5 matching bases. V was trimmed by 3 bases and J by 5 bases, leaving 19 bases between them. This CDR3 is 16 amino acids long. CDR1 MNHNS and CDR2 SASEGT come from the germline V gene.

A word on this clone: The CDR3 end shows no conserved phenylalanine or tryptophan, and so a read error is likely. V gene TRBV4-2 combines with J gene TRBJ2-7; TRBD2 agrees at 7 bases. With 1 base clipped from V and 0 bases from J, the junction kept 3 bases outside the gene matches. This CDR3 is built from 15 residues. Per germline, CDR1 LGHNA and CDR2 YNFKEQ. The CDR3 protein is CASSQVGGSSYEQYL. The CDR3 nucleotides read TGTGCCAGCAGCCAAGTGGGCGGGAGCTCCTACGAGCAGTACCTC.

This chain joins TRBV5-1 and TRBJ2-5, with 12 bases matching TRBD2. Germline assignment: CDR1 SGHRS and CDR2 YFSETQ. This CDR3 region has 16 residues. V lost 4 bases and J lost 1; bases outside the gene matches: 5. CDR3 sequence (DNA): TGCGCCAGCAGCCTCGGACTAGCGGGGAGCCAAGAGACCCAGTACTTC. Protein product: CASSLGLAGSQETQYF.

J is TRBJ2-1 and V is TRBV6-5; 9 bases line up with TRBD1. After removal of 2 bases from V and 13 bases from J, the junction contained 9 bases not matched to a gene. CDR1 is MNHEY and CDR2 is SVGAGI in the germline V gene. There are 14 residues in the CDR3. The CDR3 sequence: CASSYPTGTGSQFF. CDR3 bases: TGTGCCAGCAGTTACCCCACGGGGACAGGGTCACAGTTCTTC.

This clone showed up just once. The chain couples TRBV29-1 to TRBJ2-1, with 7 bases aligning to TRBD2. V shed 6 bases, J shed 0 bases, and the junction held 5 bases outside the gene matches. CDR3 length equals 14 residues. Germline CDR1 reads SQVTM; CDR2 reads ANQGSEA. The CDR3 sequence is CSVAGGGSYNEQFF. CDR3 in DNA: TGCAGCGTAGCCGGCGGGGGCTCCTACAATGAGCAGTTCTTC.

The CDR3 protein is CASRQDRDMSQPQHF. In nucleotides, the CDR3 is TGTGCCAGCAGACAGGACAGGGACATGAGTCAGCCCCAGCATTTT. The rearrangement uses TRBV4-2 and TRBJ1-5, with 8 bases identical to TRBD1. J was trimmed by 6 bases and V by 6 bases; bases with no gene match: 10. The CDR3 consists of 15 residues. Germline V gives CDR1 LGHNA, CDR2 YNFKEQ.

The chain has TRBV5-6 and TRBJ2-7, with 7 bases fitting TRBD1. Germline CDR1 is SGHDT and CDR2 is YYEEEE. V was pared by 2 bases and J by 12 bases, with 5 bases of the junction left unmatched. CDR3 length equals 11 residues. For the CDR3, the DNA is TGTGCCAGCAGCTTTGCGGACAGGTGGTACTTC. Protein product: CASSFADRWYF.

The chain recombines TRBV19 with TRBJ1-5; 7 nucleotides align to TRBD1. With 4 bases clipped from V and 4 bases from J, the junction kept 4 bases outside the gene matches. The CDR3 runs 14 residues. In germline, CDR1 is LNHDA, CDR2 SQIVND (reference sequence). The CDR3 DNA reads as TGTGCCAGTAGTAGTCAGACAGGGAATCAGCCCCAGCATTTT. It translates to CASSSQTGNQPQHF.

The chain couples TRBV9 to TRBJ2-5; the match to TRBD2 covers 8 bases. J lost 4 bases, V lost 0 bases, and 5 bases had no gene match. Germline CDR1 and CDR2: SGDLS and YYNGEE. The CDR3 has 15 amino acids. CDR3 sequence (DNA): TGTGCCAGCAGCGTAGATCGGGGGGGCGGAGAGACCCAGTACTTC. This encodes CASSVDRGGGETQYF.

This sequence joins TRBV7-6 and TRBJ2-2; D uncertain. Trimming took off 2 bases at V and 9 bases at J, with 4 bases between the two ends. The germline CDR1 and CDR2 sequences are SGHVS and FNYEAQ. The CDR3 is 11 residues long. Here the CDR3 DNA reads TGTGCCAGCAGCTTATGGCGGGAGCTGTTTTTT. It translates to CASSLWRELFF.

This clone has a handful of counts. The J gene is TRBJ2-7, the V gene TRBV11-3; tentatively, D is TRBD1 (6 bases). Per germline, CDR1 SGHNT and CDR2 YENEEA. The V and J ends lost 2 bases and 5 bases respectively, with 16 bases between them. This CDR3 spans 15 amino acids. The CDR3 DNA reads as TGTGCCAGCAGCTTATCCCACAGGGTAGAAGACGAGCAGTACTTC. As protein: CASSLSHRVEDEQYF.

The chain combines TRBV5-1 with TRBJ2-5; D ambiguous. Per the germline V gene, CDR1 is SGHRS and CDR2 is YFSETQ. CDR3 length equals 14 residues. The V gene lost 0 bases and the J gene lost 2 bases, with 8 bases spanning the gap. In nucleotides, the CDR3 is TGCGCCAGCAGCTTGGTTTCAGGTCAAGAGACCCAGTACTTC. Translation gives CASSLVSGQETQYF.

The chain combines TRBV15 with TRBJ2-5; 11 bases align to TRBD2. CDR3 length: 17 residues. Germline V CDR1 and CDR2: LNHNV, YYDKDF (reference sequence). With V trimmed by 3 bases and J by 3 bases, 9 bases remained unmatched. Written as DNA, the CDR3 is TGTGCCACCAGCAGCTCCCCGGGACTAGCGGTGAAAGAGACCCAGTACTTC. Translating gives CATSSSPGLAVKETQYF. Filled out from reference TRBV15 and TRBJ2-5, the complete variable domain reads DAMVIQNPRYQVTQFGKPVTLSCSQTLNHNVMYWYQQKSSQAPKLLFHYYDKDFNNEADTPDNFQSRRPNTSFCFLDIRSPGLGDTAMYLCATSSSPGLAVKETQYFGPGTRLLVL.

The J gene is TRBJ2-2, the V gene TRBV19, with TRBD2 as a possible D gene (6 bases). There are 14 residues in the CDR3. CDR1 is LNHDA and CDR2 is SQIVND in the germline V gene (reference sequence). V was clipped by 5 bases and J by 6 bases, with 13 bases between them. The CDR3 protein is CASSLGLGAGELFF. DNA of the CDR3: TGTGCCAGTAGTTTGGGACTCGGGGCCGGGGAGCTGTTTTTT.

J is TRBJ1-2 and V is TRBV7-2, with 10 bases identical to TRBD1. J gave up 6 bases and V 5 bases, and 6 bases lay outside the gene matches. This CDR3 has 14 amino acids. The germline gives CDR1 SGHTA, CDR2 FQGNSA. The CDR3 is CASSRDRGGDGYTF. For the CDR3, the DNA is TGTGCCAGCAGCCGGGACAGGGGAGGGGATGGCTACACCTTC.

The chain is built from TRBV4-3 and TRBJ2-7; 9 bases line up with TRBD2. V dropped 0 bases and J dropped 4; count of bases not matched to a gene: 10. This CDR3 comprises 17 residues. CDR1 LGHNA and CDR2 YSLEER come from the germline V gene. DNA for the CDR3: TGCGCCAGCAGCCAAGATTTTAGCGGGAGAGCATTGTACGAGCAGTACTTC. Encoded protein: CASSQDFSGRALYEQYF.

V and J are TRBV5-6 and TRBJ1-2, with 8 bases aligning to TRBD1. Germline V lookup: CDR1 SGHDT, CDR2 YYEEEE. V gave up 4 bases and J gave up 4 bases; unmatched junction bases: 9. CDR3 length equals 15 residues. The CDR3 nucleotides read TGTGCCAGCAGCCTCCAGGACAGGGCGGGCTATGGCTACACCTTC. This encodes CASSLQDRAGYGYTF.

The chain carries TRBV6-5 and TRBJ2-7; 10 bases are shared with TRBD2. The CDR3 contains 14 residues. Germline V CDR1 and CDR2: MNHEY, SVGAGI. With 0 bases clipped from V and 5 bases from J, the junction kept 1 base outside the gene matches. For the CDR3, the DNA is TGTGCCAGCAGTTACTCTCTAGCGGGGGACGAGCAGTACTTC. This codes for CASSYSLAGDEQYF.

The V gene is TRBV6-6, the J gene TRBJ2-2, with 11 bases matching TRBD1. Per germline, CDR1 MNHNY and CDR2 SVGAGI (reference sequence). The J segment lost 6 bases and the V segment lost 5 bases, leaving 5 bases of the junction unmatched. This CDR3 region has 15 residues. As DNA, the CDR3 is TGTGCCAGCAGTACTGGACAGGGGGCGGCCGGGGAGCTGTTTTTT. Its protein is CASSTGQGAAGELFF.

The chain links TRBV10-3 to TRBJ1-6; TRBD1 is a possible D gene (6 bases). This CDR3 has 15 amino acids. V was clipped by 2 bases and J by 9 bases, with 14 bases between them. Germline V gene sequence: CDR1 ENHRY, CDR2 SYGVKD. This CDR3 is CAISETDSKLSPLHF. DNA of the CDR3: TGTGCCATCAGTGAGACGGACAGCAAGCTTTCACCCCTCCACTTT.

The chain is built from TRBV10-3 and TRBJ1-2; D gene unclear. The CDR3 extends over 11 amino acids. V shed 7 bases and J shed 6 bases, with 9 bases lying between them. CDR1 is ENHRY, CDR2 SYGVKD, per germline. CDR3 sequence reads: CAITAGDGYTF. CDR3 coding DNA: TGTGCCATCACAGCCGGGGATGGCTACACCTTC.

This clone has a single count. V gene TRBV7-2 combines with J gene TRBJ1-2; maybe TRBD1 (5 bases). With 5 bases removed from V and 0 bases from J, the gap between germline ends came to 19 bases. CDR3 size: 17 residues. In germline, CDR1 is SGHTA, CDR2 FQGNSA. The CDR3 region has the DNA TGTGCCAGCAGCAAAAAGACGGGCACAGGAGCTAACTATGGCTACACCTTC. As protein: CASSKKTGTGANYGYTF. Supplemented by reference TRBV7-2 and TRBJ1-2, the full variable domain reads GAGVSQSPSNKVTEKGKDVELRCDPISGHTALYWYRQSLGQGLEFLIYFQGNSAPDKSGLPSDRFSAERTGGSVSTLTIQRTQQEDSAVYLCASSKKTGTGANYGYTFGSGTRLTVV.

The chain employs TRBV10-3 and TRBJ2-5; 7 bases are a match to TRBD2. J lost 4 bases, V lost 0 bases, and 5 bases had no gene match. The germline V gene has CDR1 ENHRY and CDR2 SYGVKD. This CDR3 has 15 amino acids. CDR3 DNA: TGTGCCATCAGTGAGTCGACGGGAGGAGGAGAGACCCAGTACTTC. As protein: CAISESTGGGETQYF.

The chain combines TRBV5-1 with TRBJ2-2; maybe TRBD1 (5 bases). CDR3 length equals 15 residues. V lost 0 bases, J lost 6 bases, and 12 bases lay in between. Germline loops: CDR1 SGHRS, CDR2 YFSETQ. The CDR3 here is CASSLAPKGAGELFF. CDR3 DNA sequence: TGCGCCAGCAGCTTGGCCCCCAAAGGGGCCGGGGAGCTGTTTTTT.

The chain combines TRBV5-1 with TRBJ2-5; D is unclear. The V end was cut by 2 bases, the J end by 4 bases, with 12 bases between. The V gene's germline CDR1 is SGHRS and CDR2 YFSETQ. There are 14 residues in the CDR3. CDR3: CASSFYTSTETQYF. The CDR3 DNA sequence: TGCGCCAGCAGCTTTTACACCTCCACAGAGACCCAGTACTTC.

The CDR3 region has the DNA TGTGCCAGCAGCCCGTACACTAGCCTCTCCGAGCAGTACTTC. Its protein is CASSPYTSLSEQYF. This chain uses TRBV7-2 with TRBJ2-7; D possibly corresponds to TRBD2 (6 bases). Trimming cost V 5 bases and J 6 bases, with 17 bases left between them. Germline CDR1 reads SGHTA; CDR2 reads FQGNSA. This CDR3 contains 14 residues.

The V gene is TRBV7-2, the J gene TRBJ2-5, with 10 bases fitting TRBD2. With V trimmed by 1 base and J by 3 bases, 8 bases remained unmatched. The CDR3 runs to 17 residues. Germline V gene sequence: CDR1 SGHTA, CDR2 FQGNSA. In DNA form, the CDR3 reads TGTGCCAGCAGCTTAGTATCGAGCGGGAGGGTTAAAGAGACCCAGTACTTC. Residues: CASSLVSSGRVKETQYF.

As concerns this clone: Other DNA sequences from this sample encode an identical CDR3 as well. J is TRBJ2-7 and V is TRBV27; possible D gene TRBD2, 5 bases. This CDR3 region has 14 residues. The V and J ends lost 4 bases and 0 bases respectively, with 10 bases between them. Germline V CDR1 and CDR2: MNHEY, SMNVEV (reference sequence). CDR3 region: CASSSLGSSYEQYF. The CDR3, as DNA: TGTGCCAGCAGTTCTTTAGGGAGCTCCTACGAGCAGTACTTC.